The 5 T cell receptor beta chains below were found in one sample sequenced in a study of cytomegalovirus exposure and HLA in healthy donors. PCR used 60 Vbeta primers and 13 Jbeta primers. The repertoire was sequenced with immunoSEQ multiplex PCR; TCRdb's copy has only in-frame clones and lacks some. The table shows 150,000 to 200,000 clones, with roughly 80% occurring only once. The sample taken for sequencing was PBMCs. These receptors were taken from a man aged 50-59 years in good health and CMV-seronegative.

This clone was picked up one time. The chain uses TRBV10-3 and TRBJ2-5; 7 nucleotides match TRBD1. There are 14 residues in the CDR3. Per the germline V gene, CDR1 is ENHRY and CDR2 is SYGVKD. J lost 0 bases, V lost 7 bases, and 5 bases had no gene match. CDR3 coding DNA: TGTGCCATCAATCCCGGACAGGACCAAGAGACCCAGTACTTC. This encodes CAINPGQDQETQYF.

CDR3 nucleotides: TGTGCCAGCAGCTTGGGGACATCGACCTACGAGCAGTACTTC. Translation: CASSLGTSTYEQYF. This sequence joins TRBV5-6 and TRBJ2-7; D is possibly TRBD1 (5 bases). Trimming pared 0 bases from V and 2 bases from J, leaving 9 bases between. Looked up from germline, CDR1 is SGHDT and CDR2 is YYEEEE. The CDR3 totals 14 residues. The variable domain in full, completed from reference TRBV5-6 and TRBJ2-7, reads DAGVTQSPTHLIKTRGQQVTLRCSPKSGHDTVSWYQQALGQGPQFIFQYYEEEERQRGNFPDRFSGHQFPNYSSELNVNALLLGDSALYLCASSLGTSTYEQYFGPGTRLTVT.

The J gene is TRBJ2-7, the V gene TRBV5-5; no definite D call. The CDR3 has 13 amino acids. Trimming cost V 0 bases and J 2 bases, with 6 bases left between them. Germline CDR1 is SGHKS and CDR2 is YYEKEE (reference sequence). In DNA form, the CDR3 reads TGTGCCAGCAGCTTGGTGTCCACCTACGAGCAGTACTTC. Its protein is CASSLVSTYEQYF. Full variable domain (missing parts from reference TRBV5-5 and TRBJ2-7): DAGVTQSPTHLIKTRGQQVTLRCSPISGHKSVSWYQQVLGQGPQFIFQYYEKEERGRGNFPDRFSARQFPNYSSELNVNALLLGDSALYLCASSLVSTYEQYFGPGTRLTVT.

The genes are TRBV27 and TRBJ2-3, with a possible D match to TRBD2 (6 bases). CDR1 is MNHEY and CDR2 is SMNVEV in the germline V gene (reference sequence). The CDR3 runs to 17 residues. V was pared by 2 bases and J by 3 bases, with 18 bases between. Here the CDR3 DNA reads TGTGCCAGCAGTTTAAGGGGCGGAGGGGTAGGGACAGATACGCAGTATTTT. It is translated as CASSLRGGGVGTDTQYF.

Here the CDR3 DNA reads TGCGCCAGCAGCCGAGGAATAACAGGGGATACGCAGTATTTT. It specifies CASSRGITGDTQYF. The V gene is TRBV4-1, the J gene TRBJ2-3, with D perhaps matching TRBD1 (6 bases). Germline V gives CDR1 MGHRA, CDR2 YSYEKL. V shed 4 bases and J shed 6 bases, with 14 bases lying between them. This CDR3 is built from 14 residues.